The entry below gives a single T cell receptor beta chain sequence along with its context. The source of the sample is a study of blood T cell repertoires in COVID-19. Background on the study: Donors in the United States, Italy and Spain gave samples during acute or convalescent COVID-19. From T cells, B-cell-depleted T cells, or PBMCs came the material, which was cDNA or gDNA.

Authors' data handling: From reference gene primer amplification, estimates of nucleated cell counts were derived. TCRdb's table, derived via immunoSEQ multiplex PCR, lists solely in-frame clones and lacks some. V and J calls and clone size are as listed in that table; D and trimming were resolved from the DNA. The table lists roughly 140,000 clones, over 70% of them singletons. This CDR3 is 14 amino acids long. Germline values: CDR1 MNHEY, CDR2 SVGAGI. V dropped 6 bases and J dropped 2; count of bases not matched to a gene: 6. The rearrangement links TRBV6-5 to TRBJ2-7; 8 bases agree with TRBD1. Material for sequencing was peripheral blood. This sequence originates from a man in his sixties with acute or convalescent COVID-19. The CDR3 region is CASSATGGPYEQYF. The CDR3 DNA follows: TGTGCCAGCAGCGCTACAGGGGGGCCCTACGAGCAGTACTTC.